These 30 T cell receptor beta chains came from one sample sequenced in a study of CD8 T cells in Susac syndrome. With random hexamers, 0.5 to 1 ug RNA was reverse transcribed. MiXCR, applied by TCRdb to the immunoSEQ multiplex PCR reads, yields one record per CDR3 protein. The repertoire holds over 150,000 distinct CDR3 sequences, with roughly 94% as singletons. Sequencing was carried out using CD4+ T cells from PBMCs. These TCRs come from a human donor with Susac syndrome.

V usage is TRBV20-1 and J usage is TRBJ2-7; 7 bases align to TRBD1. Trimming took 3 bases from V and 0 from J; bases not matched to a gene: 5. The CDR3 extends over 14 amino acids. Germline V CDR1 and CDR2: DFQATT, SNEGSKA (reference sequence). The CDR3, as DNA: TGCAGTGCTAGTTTTGGGACAGTCTCCTACGAGCAGTACTTC. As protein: CSASFGTVSYEQYF.

The CDR3 DNA reads as TGTGCCTGGAGTGTACCCCGCAGGGCCTACGAGCAGTACTTC. The encoded protein is CAWSVPRRAYEQYF. V usage is TRBV30 and J usage is TRBJ2-7; tentative D call: TRBD1 (5 bases). Per the germline V gene, CDR1 is GTSNPN and CDR2 is SVGIG (reference sequence). The CDR3 loop spans 14 amino acids. V was cut by 0 bases and J by 2 bases, with 11 bases left in between.

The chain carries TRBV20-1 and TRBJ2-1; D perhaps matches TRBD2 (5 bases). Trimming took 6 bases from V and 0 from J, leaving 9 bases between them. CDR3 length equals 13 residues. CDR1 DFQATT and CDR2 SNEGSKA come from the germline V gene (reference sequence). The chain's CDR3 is CSAKTSSYNEQFF. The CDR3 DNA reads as TGCAGTGCCAAAACTAGCTCCTACAATGAGCAGTTCTTC.

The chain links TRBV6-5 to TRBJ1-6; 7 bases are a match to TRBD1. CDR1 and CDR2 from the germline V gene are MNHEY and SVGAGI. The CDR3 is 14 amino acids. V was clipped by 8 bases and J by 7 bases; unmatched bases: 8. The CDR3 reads CASGPGQKNSPLHF. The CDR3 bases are TGTGCCAGCGGCCCGGGACAGAAGAATTCACCCCTCCACTTT.

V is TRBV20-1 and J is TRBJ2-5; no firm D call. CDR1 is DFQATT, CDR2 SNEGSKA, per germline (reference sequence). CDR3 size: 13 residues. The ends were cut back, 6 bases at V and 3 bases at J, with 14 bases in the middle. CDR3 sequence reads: CSAIDLLKETQYF. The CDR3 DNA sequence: TGCAGTGCCATCGACTTGCTGAAAGAGACCCAGTACTTC.

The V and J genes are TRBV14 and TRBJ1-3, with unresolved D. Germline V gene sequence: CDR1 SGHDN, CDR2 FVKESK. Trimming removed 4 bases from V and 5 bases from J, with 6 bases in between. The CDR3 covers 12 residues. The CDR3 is CASSLNRNTIYF. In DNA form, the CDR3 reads TGTGCCAGCAGCCTTAACCGAAACACCATATATTTT.

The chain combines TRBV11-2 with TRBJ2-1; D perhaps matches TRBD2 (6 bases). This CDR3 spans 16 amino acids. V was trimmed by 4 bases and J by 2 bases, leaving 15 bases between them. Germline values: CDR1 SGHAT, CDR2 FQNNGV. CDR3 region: CASSSLGGRPYNEQFF. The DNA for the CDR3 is TGTGCCAGCAGCTCCCTCGGAGGGAGACCCTACAATGAGCAGTTCTTC. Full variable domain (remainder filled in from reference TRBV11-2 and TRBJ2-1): EAGVAQSPRYKIIEKRQSVAFWCNPISGHATLYWYQQILGQGPKLLIQFQNNGVVDDSQLPKDRFSAERLKGVDSTLKIQPAKLEDSAVYLCASSSLGGRPYNEQFFGPGTRLTVL.

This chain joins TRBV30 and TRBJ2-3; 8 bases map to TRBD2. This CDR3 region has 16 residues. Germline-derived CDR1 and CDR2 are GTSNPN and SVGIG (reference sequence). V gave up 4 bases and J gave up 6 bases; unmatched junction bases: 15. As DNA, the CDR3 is TGTGCCTGGACCGCCCTTTTCGGGGGGGATCGGGATACGCAGTATTTT. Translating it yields CAWTALFGGDRDTQYF.

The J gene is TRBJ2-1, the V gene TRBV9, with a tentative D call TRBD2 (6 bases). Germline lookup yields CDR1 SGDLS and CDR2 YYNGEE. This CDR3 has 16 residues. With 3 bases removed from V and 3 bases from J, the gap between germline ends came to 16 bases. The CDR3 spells CASSGISWGGYNEQFF. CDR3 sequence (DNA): TGTGCCAGCAGCGGTATTTCGTGGGGAGGCTACAATGAGCAGTTCTTC.

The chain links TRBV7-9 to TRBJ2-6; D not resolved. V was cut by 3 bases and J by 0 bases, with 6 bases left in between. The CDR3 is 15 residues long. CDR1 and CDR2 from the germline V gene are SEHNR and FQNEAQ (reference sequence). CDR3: CASSFKVSGANVLTF. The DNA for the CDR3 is TGTGCCAGCAGCTTCAAAGTCTCTGGGGCCAACGTCCTGACTTTC.

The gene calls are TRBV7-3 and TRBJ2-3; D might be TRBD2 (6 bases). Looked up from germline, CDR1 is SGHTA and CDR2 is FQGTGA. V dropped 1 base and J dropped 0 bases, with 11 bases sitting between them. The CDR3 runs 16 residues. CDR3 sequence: CASSLIGGTSTDTQYF. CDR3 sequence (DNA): TGTGCCAGCAGCTTAATCGGCGGGACTAGCACAGATACGCAGTATTTT.

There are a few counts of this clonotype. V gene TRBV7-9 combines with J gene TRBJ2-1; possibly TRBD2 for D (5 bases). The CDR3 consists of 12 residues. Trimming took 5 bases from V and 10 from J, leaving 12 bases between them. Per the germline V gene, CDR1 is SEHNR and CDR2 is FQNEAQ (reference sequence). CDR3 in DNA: TGTGCCAGCAGCCAACGGGGTGGGGAGCAGTTCTTC. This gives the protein CASSQRGGEQFF.

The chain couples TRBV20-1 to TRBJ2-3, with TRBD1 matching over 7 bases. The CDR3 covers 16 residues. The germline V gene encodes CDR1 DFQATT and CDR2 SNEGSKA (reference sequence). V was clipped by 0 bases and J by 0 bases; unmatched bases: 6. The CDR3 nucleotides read TGCAGTGCTAGAGACGGGACAGACCATAGCACAGATACGCAGTATTTT. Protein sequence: CSARDGTDHSTDTQYF.

This CDR3 is CASSYSKTVNSPLHF. The CDR3 bases are TGTGCCAGCAGTTACTCCAAGACGGTTAATTCACCCCTCCACTTT. The rearrangement links TRBV6-5 to TRBJ1-6; D unclear. V lost 0 bases and J 6 bases, leaving 9 bases between the germline ends. Germline V gene data show CDR1 as MNHEY and CDR2 as SVGAGI. The CDR3 is 15 amino acids.

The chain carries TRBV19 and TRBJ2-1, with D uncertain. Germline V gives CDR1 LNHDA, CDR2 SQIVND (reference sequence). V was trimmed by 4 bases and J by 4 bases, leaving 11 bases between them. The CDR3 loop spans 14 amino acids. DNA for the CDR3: TGTGCCAGTAGTAGCGTCGTCTTTTACAATGAGCAGTTCTTC. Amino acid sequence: CASSSVVFYNEQFF.

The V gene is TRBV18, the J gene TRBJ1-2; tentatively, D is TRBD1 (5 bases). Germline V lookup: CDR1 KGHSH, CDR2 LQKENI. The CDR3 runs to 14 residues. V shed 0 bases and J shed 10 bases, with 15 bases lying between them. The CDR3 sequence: CASSPPTVRSDYTF. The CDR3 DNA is TGTGCCAGCTCACCACCGACAGTTCGAAGTGACTACACCTTC. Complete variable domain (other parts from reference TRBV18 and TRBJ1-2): NAGVMQNPRHLVRRRGQEARLRCSPMKGHSHVYWYRQLPEEGLKFMVYLQKENIIDESGMPKERFSAEFPKEGPSILRIQQVVRGDSAAYFCASSPPTVRSDYTFGSGTRLTVV.

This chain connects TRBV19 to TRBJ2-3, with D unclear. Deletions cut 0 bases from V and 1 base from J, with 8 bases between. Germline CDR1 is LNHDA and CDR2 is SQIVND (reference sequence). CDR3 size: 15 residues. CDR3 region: CASSIEGVGTDTQYF. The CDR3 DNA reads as TGTGCCAGTAGTATAGAAGGAGTGGGCACAGATACGCAGTATTTT.

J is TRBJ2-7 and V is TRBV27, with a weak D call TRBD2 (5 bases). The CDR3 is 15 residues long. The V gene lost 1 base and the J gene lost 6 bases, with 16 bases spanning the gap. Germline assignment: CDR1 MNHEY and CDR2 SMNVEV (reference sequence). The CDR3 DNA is TGTGCCAGCAGTTTATACGGCGGTTTGGCGGGCGAGCAGTACTTC. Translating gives CASSLYGGLAGEQYF.

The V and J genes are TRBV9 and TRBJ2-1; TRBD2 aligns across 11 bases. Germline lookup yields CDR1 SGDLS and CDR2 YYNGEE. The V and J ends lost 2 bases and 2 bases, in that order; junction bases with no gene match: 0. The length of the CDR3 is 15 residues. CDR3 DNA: TGTGCCAGCAGCGTGACTAGCGGGACCTACAATGAGCAGTTCTTC. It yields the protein CASSVTSGTYNEQFF.

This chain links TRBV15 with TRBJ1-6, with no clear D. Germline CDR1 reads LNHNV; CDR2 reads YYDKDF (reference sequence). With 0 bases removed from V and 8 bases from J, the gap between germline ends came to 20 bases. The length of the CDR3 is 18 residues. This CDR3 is CATSRDRRPGSRDSPLHF. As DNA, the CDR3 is TGTGCCACCAGCAGAGATCGGAGGCCAGGTTCTCGGGATTCACCCCTCCACTTT.

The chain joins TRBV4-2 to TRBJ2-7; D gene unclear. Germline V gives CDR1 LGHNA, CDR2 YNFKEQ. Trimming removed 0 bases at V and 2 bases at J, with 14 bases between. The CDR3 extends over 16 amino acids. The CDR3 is CASSQDLNSQAYEQYF. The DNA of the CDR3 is TGTGCCAGCAGCCAAGATTTGAACAGCCAAGCCTACGAGCAGTACTTC.

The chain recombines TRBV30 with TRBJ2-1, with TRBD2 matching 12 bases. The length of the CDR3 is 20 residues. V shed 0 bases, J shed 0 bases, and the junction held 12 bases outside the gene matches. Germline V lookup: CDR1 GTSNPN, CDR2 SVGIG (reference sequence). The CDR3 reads CAWSVLTSGRRGSSYNEQFF. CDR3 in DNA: TGTGCCTGGAGTGTACTGACTAGCGGGAGACGGGGAAGCTCCTACAATGAGCAGTTCTTC.

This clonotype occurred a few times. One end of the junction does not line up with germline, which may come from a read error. CDR3 DNA sequence: TGTGCCAGCAGCTTAGAAGCTAGCTCCTACGAGCAGTACTTC. It specifies CASSLEASSYEQYF. J is TRBJ2-7 and V is TRBV5-1; no clear D. Germline-derived CDR1 and CDR2 are SGHRS and YFSETQ. The CDR3 is 14 residues long.

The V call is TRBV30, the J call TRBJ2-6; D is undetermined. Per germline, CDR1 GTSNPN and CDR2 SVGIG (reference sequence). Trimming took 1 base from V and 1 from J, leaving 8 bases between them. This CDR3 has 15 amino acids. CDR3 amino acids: CAWSDAASGANVLTF. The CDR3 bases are TGTGCCTGGAGTGATGCGGCTTCTGGGGCCAACGTCCTGACTTTC.

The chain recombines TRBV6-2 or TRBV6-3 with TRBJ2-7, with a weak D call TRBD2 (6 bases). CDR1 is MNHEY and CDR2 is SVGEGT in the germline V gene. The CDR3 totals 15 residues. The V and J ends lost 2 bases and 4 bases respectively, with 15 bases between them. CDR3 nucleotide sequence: TGTGCCAGCAGTTACATTCCGGGGGAGAGGTACGAGCAGTACTTC. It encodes CASSYIPGERYEQYF.

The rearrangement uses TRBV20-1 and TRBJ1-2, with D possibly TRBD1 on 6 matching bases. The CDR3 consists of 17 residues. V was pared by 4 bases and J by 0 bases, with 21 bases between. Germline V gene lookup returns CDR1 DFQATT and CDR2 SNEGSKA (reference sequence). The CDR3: CSATPVEGTRPNYGYTF. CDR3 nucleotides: TGCAGTGCTACCCCTGTGGAGGGGACACGCCCTAACTATGGCTACACCTTC.

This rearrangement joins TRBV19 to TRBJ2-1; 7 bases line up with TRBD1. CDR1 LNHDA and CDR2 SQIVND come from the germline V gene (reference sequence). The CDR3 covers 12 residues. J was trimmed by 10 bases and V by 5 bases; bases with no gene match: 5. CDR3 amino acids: CASSGDREEQFF. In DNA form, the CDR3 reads TGTGCCAGTAGTGGCGACAGGGAGGAGCAGTTCTTC.

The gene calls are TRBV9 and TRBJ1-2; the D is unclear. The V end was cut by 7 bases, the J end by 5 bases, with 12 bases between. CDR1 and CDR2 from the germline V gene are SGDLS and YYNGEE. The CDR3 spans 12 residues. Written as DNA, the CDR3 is TGTGCCAGCCGAGGGTTGCGATATGGCTACACCTTC. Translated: CASRGLRYGYTF. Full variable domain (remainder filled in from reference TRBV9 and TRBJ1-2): DSGVTQTPKHLITATGQRVTLRCSPRSGDLSVYWYQQSLDQGLQFLIQYYNGEERAKGNILERFSAQQFPDLHSELNLSSLELGDSALYFCASRGLRYGYTFGSGTRLTVV.

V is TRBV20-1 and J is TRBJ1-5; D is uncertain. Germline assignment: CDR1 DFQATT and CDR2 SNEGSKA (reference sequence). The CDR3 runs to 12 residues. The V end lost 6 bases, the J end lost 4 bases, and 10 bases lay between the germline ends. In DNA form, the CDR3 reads TGCAGTGCCACGTTTGGAAATCAGCCCCAGCATTTT. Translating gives CSATFGNQPQHF.

For the CDR3, the DNA is TGTGCCAGCAGCCAGCGTCAGGGGGCTAACACCGGGGAGCTGTTTTTT. Protein sequence: CASSQRQGANTGELFF. The chain combines TRBV3-1 with TRBJ2-2; TRBD1 aligns across 8 bases. The CDR3 spans 16 residues. J lost 2 bases, V lost 3 bases, and 5 bases had no gene match. The germline V gene encodes CDR1 LGHDT and CDR2 YNNKEL (reference sequence).